Shown below are 5 T cell receptor beta chains from a single sample sequenced in a study of T cells after yellow fever vaccination. TCRdb independently ran MiXCR on the 5' RACE reads; one entry per CDR3 protein. The table includes some 670,000 distinct CDR3 sequences, more than 9% detected once. Specimen: PBMCs, collected on the day of the yellow fever booster vaccination. The source is a man in his thirties or forties who received the YFV17D yellow fever vaccine.

The V gene is TRBV10-2, the J gene TRBJ2-5, with D perhaps being TRBD1 or TRBD2 (5 bases each). With 4 bases removed from V and 1 base from J, the gap between germline ends came to 13 bases. The CDR3 is 15 residues long. The germline gives CDR1 WSHSY, CDR2 SAAADI. The CDR3 spells CASSAPGPAQETQYF. In DNA, the CDR3 is TGCGCCAGCAGTGCCCCGGGACCCGCCCAAGAGACCCAGTACTTC.

J is TRBJ2-7 and V is TRBV5-6; D is unresolved. The V end lost 0 bases, the J end lost 6 bases, and 10 bases lay between the germline ends. The germline CDR1 and CDR2 sequences are SGHDT and YYEEEE. The CDR3 totals 13 residues. The CDR3 DNA is TGTGCCAGCAGCTTGGGAGCTCCCCCCGAGCAGTACTTC. The encoded protein is CASSLGAPPEQYF.

The V gene is TRBV30, the J gene TRBJ2-5; no clear D gene. The CDR3 is 13 amino acids. V gave up 6 bases and J gave up 2 bases, with 13 bases separating them. Looked up from germline, CDR1 is GTSNPN and CDR2 is SVGIG (reference sequence). The CDR3 DNA is TGTGCCTGCCCCAGCCGTGAACAAGAGACCCAGTACTTC. It codes for CACPSREQETQYF.

This clonotype was detected many times. V is TRBV7-8 and J is TRBJ2-2, with TRBD2 matching over 7 bases. The J segment lost 8 bases and the V segment lost 2 bases, leaving 11 bases of the junction unmatched. Germline V gene sequence: CDR1 SGHVS, CDR2 FQNEAQ. This CDR3 has 16 residues. Here the CDR3 reads CASSLIAGVPRGELFF. CDR3 DNA: TGTGCCAGCAGCTTAATTGCGGGAGTCCCGCGGGGGGAGCTGTTTTTT. Drawing the rest from reference TRBV7-8 and TRBJ2-2, the complete variable domain is GAGVSQSPRYKVAKRGQDVALRCDPISGHVSLFWYQQALGQGPEFLTYFQNEAQLDKSGLPSDRFFAERPEGSVSTLKIQRTQQEDSAVYLCASSLIAGVPRGELFFGEGSRLTVL.

This clonotype has only a few counts. V usage is TRBV7-2 and J usage is TRBJ2-4; D remains ambiguous. The CDR3 loop spans 15 amino acids. CDR1 is SGHTA and CDR2 is FQGNSA in the germline V gene. The V gene lost 1 base and the J gene lost 0 bases, with 7 bases spanning the gap. DNA for the CDR3: TGTGCCAGCAGCTTAGGTCACCTAGCCAAAAACATTCAGTACTTC. Amino acids: CASSLGHLAKNIQYF.